A single sample gave rise to the 26 T cell receptor beta chains below, sequenced in a study of blood T cells in healthy people across ages. For the second PCR, which ran for about 7 to 11 cycles, a sample-barcoded 5' primer and a J-beta primer mix were used. TCRdb passed the 5' RACE reads through MiXCR, listing each CDR3 protein once. The sample records some 1 million distinct CDR3 sequences, less than 50% being singletons. The specimen was blood. These TCRs come from a woman aged 55-70 years in good health.

CDR3 in DNA: TGTGCCAGCAGTACGTATACCGCAGATACGCAGTATTTT. This translates into CASSTYTADTQYF. This chain joins TRBV28 and TRBJ2-3; no firm D call. Per the germline V gene, CDR1 is MDHEN and CDR2 is SYDVKM. V shed 5 bases and J shed 4 bases, with 10 bases lying between them. The length of the CDR3 is 13 residues.

The chain couples TRBV25-1 to TRBJ1-1; no definite D call. V shed 3 bases and J shed 3 bases, with 8 bases lying between them. The CDR3 sequence is 13 residues long. In germline, CDR1 is MGHDK, CDR2 SYGVNS. DNA of the CDR3: TGTGCCAGCAGTGACGGCAGTTACACTGAAGCTTTCTTT. The encoded protein is CASSDGSYTEAFF.

In this sample, this clonotype turned up a few times. The chain joins TRBV11-2 to TRBJ2-5; 16 bases agree with TRBD2. V trimming: 7 bases; J trimming: 2 bases; junction bases outside the gene matches: 7. Looked up from germline, CDR1 is SGHAT and CDR2 is FQNNGV. The CDR3 is 17 residues long. CDR3 DNA: TGTGCCAGCAATTCAGGGACTAGCGGGAGGGGGCAAGAGACCCAGTACTTC. This translates into CASNSGTSGRGQETQYF.

The chain is built from TRBV12-3 or TRBV12-4 and TRBJ2-5, with 8 bases matching TRBD1. The CDR3 totals 14 residues. After removal of 6 bases from V and 5 bases from J, the junction contained 8 bases not matched to a gene. CDR3 DNA: TGTGCCAGCAGACTAACAGGGGGGACGGAGACCCAGTACTTC. Translating gives CASRLTGGTETQYF.

This clonotype has only a few counts. The genes are TRBV28 and TRBJ2-1; D is possibly TRBD1 or TRBD2 (5 bases each). Trimming cost V 11 bases and J 4 bases, with 15 bases left between them. Germline CDR1 reads MDHEN; CDR2 reads SYDVKM. CDR3 size: 13 residues. CDR3 region: CAADGADYNEQFF. DNA of the CDR3: TGTGCCGCCGACGGGGCAGATTACAATGAGCAGTTCTTC. Drawing the rest from reference TRBV28 and TRBJ2-1, the complete variable domain is DVKVTQSSRYLVKRTGEKVFLECVQDMDHENMFWYRQDPGLGLRLIYFSYDVKMKEKGDIPEGYSVSREKKERFSLILESASTNQTSMYLCAADGADYNEQFFGPGTRLTVL.

The chain joins TRBV4-2 to TRBJ2-1; tentatively, D is TRBD2 (6 bases). CDR3 length: 17 residues. The germline V gene has CDR1 LGHNA and CDR2 YNFKEQ. Trimming removed 1 base from V and 4 bases from J, with 17 bases in between. The CDR3 loop reads CASSQVFGSGPYNEQFF. The CDR3 region has the DNA TGTGCCAGCAGCCAAGTCTTCGGGAGCGGGCCTTACAATGAGCAGTTCTTC.

The table lists this clonotype with a few counts. V gene TRBV20-1 combines with J gene TRBJ2-7, with a possible D match to TRBD2 (6 bases). Germline assignment: CDR1 DFQATT and CDR2 SNEGSKA (reference sequence). Deletions cut 6 bases from V and 1 base from J, with 13 bases between. The CDR3 is made up of 13 amino acids. CDR3: CSAVEGRSYEQYF. The CDR3 DNA reads TGCAGTGCGGTAGAGGGGAGGTCCTACGAGCAGTACTTC.

V gene TRBV15 combines with J gene TRBJ2-3; D remains unclear. The CDR3 length is 17 residues. CDR1 is LNHNV and CDR2 is YYDKDF in the germline V gene (reference sequence). V lost 0 bases to trimming and J lost 5 bases, with 18 bases between them. CDR3 coding DNA: TGTGCCACCAGCAGAGATTTTACCAGCCGGAGTGGAGATACGCAGTATTTT. Translated, it gives CATSRDFTSRSGDTQYF.

The chain employs TRBV7-9 and TRBJ2-7, with 13 positions matching TRBD2. V lost 6 bases, J lost 6 bases, and 5 bases stayed unmatched. This CDR3 is 14 amino acids long. Germline assignment: CDR1 SEHNR and CDR2 FQNEAQ (reference sequence). CDR3 loop: CASRETSGRSEQYF. Written as DNA, the CDR3 is TGTGCCAGCAGGGAGACTAGCGGGAGGAGCGAGCAGTACTTC. The complete variable domain, with remaining parts taken from reference TRBV7-9 and TRBJ2-7, reads DTGVSQNPRHKITKRGQNVTFRCDPISEHNRLYWYRQTLGQGPEFLTYFQNEAQLEKSRLLSDRFSAERPKGSFSTLEIQRTEQGDSAMYLCASRETSGRSEQYFGPGTRLTVT.

This clonotype has only a few counts. The chain uses TRBV4-1 and TRBJ2-5; 9 nucleotides match TRBD2. CDR1 MGHRA and CDR2 YSYEKL come from the germline V gene. This CDR3 spans 17 amino acids. The V and J ends lost 4 bases and 4 bases, in that order; junction bases with no gene match: 13. CDR3 nucleotide sequence: TGCGCCAGCAGCCCAGGGGCTAGCGGGATTTGGGGAGAGACCCAGTACTTC. Protein product: CASSPGASGIWGETQYF.

The chain is built from TRBV20-1 and TRBJ2-4; 11 nucleotides line up with TRBD2. Germline CDR1 reads DFQATT; CDR2 reads SNEGSKA (reference sequence). This CDR3 contains 13 residues. V lost 5 bases and J lost 8; bases outside the gene matches: 5. The CDR3 sequence: CSALAGGYDIQYF. In nucleotides, the CDR3 is TGCAGTGCTCTAGCGGGAGGATATGACATTCAGTACTTC.

This clonotype appeared a few times. The chain recombines TRBV27 with TRBJ2-3, with 10 nucleotides matching TRBD2. Losses at the gene ends were 6 bases for V and 3 bases for J; bases not matched to a gene: 12. The CDR3 loop spans 17 amino acids. CDR1 and CDR2 from the germline V gene are MNHEY and SMNVEV (reference sequence). The CDR3 DNA follows: TGTGCCAGCAGCCCGTTGGCCAGCGGGAGGGGTACAGATACGCAGTATTTT. Amino acid sequence: CASSPLASGRGTDTQYF.

The rearrangement joins TRBV20-1 to TRBJ2-7; 12 bases agree with TRBD2. Germline CDR1 DFQATT, CDR2 SNEGSKA (reference sequence). The CDR3 loop spans 14 amino acids. V shed 5 bases and J 5 bases; nucleotides not matched to a gene: 7. CDR3 DNA sequence: TGCAGTGCTTTTCCTAGCGGGAGGGGCAACGAGCAGTACTTC. Its protein is CSAFPSGRGNEQYF.

This clonotype has a count of ten or more. The chain employs TRBV27 and TRBJ2-3; D is unresolved. Germline V gene data show CDR1 as MNHEY and CDR2 as SMNVEV (reference sequence). The germline V and J ends were trimmed by 7 bases and 9 bases, with 26 bases remaining between them. The CDR3 has 16 residues. CDR3 sequence reads: CASTPVGLGVSVTQYF. The DNA for the CDR3 is TGTGCCAGCACCCCCGTCGGGCTCGGCGTTAGTGTGACGCAGTATTTT.

This clonotype was found many times. The chain uses TRBV12-3 or TRBV12-4 and TRBJ2-3, with D unclear. CDR3 length: 11 residues. Trimming removed 6 bases at V and 5 bases at J, with 6 bases between. The CDR3 sequence: CASSSRDTQYF. Here the CDR3 DNA reads TGTGCCAGCAGCTCTAGAGATACGCAGTATTTT.

There are many counts of this clonotype. This rearrangement joins TRBV7-2 to TRBJ2-5; TRBD2 matches 7 bases. This CDR3 contains 13 residues. CDR1 is SGHTA, CDR2 FQGNSA, per germline. V shed 5 bases and J 4 bases; nucleotides not matched to a gene: 4. The CDR3 nucleotides read TGTGCCAGCAGCCCCGGACTAGGAGAGACCCAGTACTTC. Amino acids: CASSPGLGETQYF.

As for this clonotype: Relative to the germline gene, one junction end is altered; a read error may explain this. The gene calls are TRBV29-1 and TRBJ2-6; D is perhaps TRBD1 (5 bases). Per the germline V gene, CDR1 is SQVTM and CDR2 is ANQGSEA. This CDR3 has 18 residues. This CDR3 reads CSVEDVDRRKSGANVQTF. CDR3 DNA sequence: TGCAGCGTTGAAGATGTGGATAGGAGAAAGTCTGGGGCCAACGTCCAGACTTTC.

This clonotype was counted ten times or more. An end of the junction differs from the germline gene, which may be a read error. V usage is TRBV7-9 and J usage is TRBJ1-5, with a possible D match to TRBD1 (5 bases). This CDR3 comprises 14 residues. Germline assignment: CDR1 SEHNR and CDR2 FQNEAQ (reference sequence). The CDR3 region has the DNA TGTGCCAGCAGTTTAGCAGGGAGCAATCAGCCCCAGCATTTT. Its protein is CASSLAGSNQPQHF.

This clonotype was detected a few times. A single base separates this from a much larger clone, so it may be a read error. The rearrangement uses TRBV3-1 and TRBJ2-1; D assignment may be TRBD1 or TRBD2 (5 bases each). Germline lookup yields CDR1 LGHDT and CDR2 YNNKEL (reference sequence). V shed 9 bases and J shed 2 bases, with 14 bases lying between them. The CDR3 consists of 14 residues. The CDR3 DNA sequence: TGTGCCAGTAGGGGACGTACTACCTACAATGAGCAGTTCTTC. Its translation: CASRGRTTYNEQFF.

The rearrangement uses TRBV5-1 and TRBJ1-2; 8 bases fit TRBD1. Germline V lookup: CDR1 SGHRS, CDR2 YFSETQ. The ends lost 0 bases at V and 6 bases at J; junction bases unmatched: 7. The CDR3 has 15 residues. The CDR3 loop is CASSLGPGQVDGYTF. CDR3 sequence (DNA): TGCGCCAGCAGCTTGGGACCGGGACAGGTCGATGGCTACACCTTC.

V and J are TRBV2 and TRBJ2-5, with 10 bases that match TRBD1. The CDR3 consists of 15 residues. V lost 11 bases, J lost 5 bases, and 14 bases stayed unmatched. Germline CDR1 and CDR2: SNHLY and FYNNEI. CDR3 sequence: CASPRDRGGRETQYF. CDR3 sequence (DNA): TGTGCCTCACCCCGGGACAGGGGTGGTCGGGAGACCCAGTACTTC.

The chain's CDR3 is CASRKGTGAYNEQFF. The CDR3 nucleotides read TGTGCCAGCAGAAAGGGGACAGGGGCCTACAATGAGCAGTTCTTC. This chain connects TRBV2 to TRBJ2-1, with TRBD1 matching over 10 bases. The length of the CDR3 is 15 residues. Trimming at V came to 6 bases and at J to 2 bases, leaving 4 bases not matched to a gene. Germline loops: CDR1 SNHLY, CDR2 FYNNEI.

The V gene is TRBV30, the J gene TRBJ2-7; no definite D call. CDR1 is GTSNPN and CDR2 is SVGIG in the germline V gene (reference sequence). The CDR3 loop spans 13 amino acids. Trimming stripped 0 bases from V and 7 bases from J, with 13 bases between. The CDR3 loop is CAWSVGINNEQYF. In DNA form, the CDR3 reads TGTGCCTGGAGTGTGGGGATAAACAATGAGCAGTACTTC.

This clonotype was observed a few times. The J gene is TRBJ2-3, the V gene TRBV9, with TRBD2 matching 10 bases. CDR1 and CDR2 (germline): SGDLS, YYNGEE. V gave up 5 bases and J gave up 5 bases; unmatched junction bases: 11. This CDR3 region has 16 residues. CDR3 sequence: CASRKIIAGGRDTQYF. CDR3 sequence (DNA): TGTGCCAGCAGGAAGATAATAGCGGGAGGTCGAGATACGCAGTATTTT.

In this sample, this clonotype turned up a few times. J is TRBJ2-1 and V is TRBV20-1; TRBD2 aligns across 7 bases. Unmatched junction bases numbered 8, after V lost 5 bases and J lost 7 bases. Germline CDR1 and CDR2: DFQATT and SNEGSKA (reference sequence). The CDR3 runs 13 residues. CDR3 protein: CSAGRTSLNEQFF. Written as DNA, the CDR3 is TGCAGTGCTGGACGGACTAGTTTGAATGAGCAGTTCTTC.

This clonotype turned up a few times. The chain uses TRBV20-1 and TRBJ2-3; TRBD2 agrees at 10 bases. Germline V gene sequence: CDR1 DFQATT, CDR2 SNEGSKA (reference sequence). The CDR3 extends over 15 amino acids. V dropped 3 bases and J dropped 2; count of bases not matched to a gene: 5. Here the CDR3 DNA reads TGCAGTGCTAGTAGGCTAGCGGGAGACACAGATACGCAGTATTTT. Amino acids: CSASRLAGDTDTQYF.